A selection of T cell receptor beta chains follows, all from one sample in a study of T cell changes during pregnancy in multiple sclerosis. Produced via immunoSEQ multiplex PCR; TCRdb's table is partial and in-frame only. The sample holds tens of thousands of clones, around nine tenths seen once. Sample: peripheral blood, taken in the third trimester of pregnancy. These receptors originate from a female donor with multiple sclerosis, enrolled in a pregnancy study. Both conserved end residues are part of each CDR3. D genes are given only for firm matches. The size of a clone is reported for some rows only, either as once, few or many, or as a class for expanded clones.

abundance: once; v_gene: TRBV18; j_gene: TRBJ2-5; d_gene: NA; CDR3nt: TGTGCCAGCTCACCAAACAATCCCCAAGAGACCCAGTACTTC; CDR3aa: CASSPNNPQETQYF
abundance: NA; v_gene: TRBV5-1; j_gene: TRBJ2-1; d_gene: TRBD1; CDR3nt: TGCGCCAGCAGCGCCACCGGGACAGGGGGTCGGGAGCAGTTCTTC; CDR3aa: CASSATGTGGREQFF
abundance: once; v_gene: TRBV7-8; j_gene: TRBJ1-3; d_gene: TRBD1; CDR3nt: TGTGCCAGCAGCTCGTCGGGCAGGGGGCGAGGAAACACCATATATTTT; CDR3aa: CASSSSGRGRGNTIYF
abundance: NA; v_gene: TRBV5-4; j_gene: TRBJ1-2; d_gene: NA; CDR3nt: TGTGCCAGCAGCTCCCTTGGACAGACTAACTATGGCTACACCTTC; CDR3aa: CASSSLGQTNYGYTF
abundance: NA; v_gene: TRBV19; j_gene: TRBJ1-5; d_gene: NA; CDR3nt: TGTGCCAGTAGTATGAGTAGAGCTAGCAATCAGCCCCAGCATTTT; CDR3aa: CASSMSRASNQPQHF
abundance: once; v_gene: TRBV28; j_gene: TRBJ2-3; d_gene: NA; CDR3nt: TGTGCCAGCAGATCGCTAGCGCAGGCAGATACGCAGTATTTT; CDR3aa: CASRSLAQADTQYF
abundance: NA; v_gene: TRBV5-1; j_gene: TRBJ1-1; d_gene: NA; CDR3nt: TGCGCCAGCAGCTTAACGGGGGTGCCCACTGAAGCTTTCTTT; CDR3aa: CASSLTGVPTEAFF
abundance: NA; v_gene: TRBV11-2; j_gene: TRBJ2-1; d_gene: TRBD2; CDR3nt: TGTGCCAGCAGCTTAGCAGGGCAGGGAGGGTACAATGAGCAGTTCTTC; CDR3aa: CASSLAGQGGYNEQFF
abundance: NA; v_gene: TRBV10-3; j_gene: TRBJ2-7; d_gene: TRBD2; CDR3nt: TGTGCCATCAGTGGTTGGCGGGAGGGCTCCTACGAGCAGTACTTC; CDR3aa: CAISGWREGSYEQYF
abundance: NA; v_gene: TRBV19; j_gene: TRBJ1-2; d_gene: NA; CDR3nt: TGTGCCAGTAGTATTCTTGCAGGGGCGGTCGACTATGGCTACACCTTC; CDR3aa: CASSILAGAVDYGYTF
abundance: NA; v_gene: TRBV5-1; j_gene: TRBJ2-5; d_gene: TRBD1; CDR3nt: TGCGCCAGCAGCTTGGGGGGACAGGGAGGCCAAGAGACCCAGTACTTC; CDR3aa: CASSLGGQGGQETQYF
abundance: NA; v_gene: TRBV21-1; j_gene: TRBJ1-2; d_gene: NA; CDR3nt: TGTGCCAGCAGCAAGGGGGGTTATGGCTACACCTTC; CDR3aa: CASSKGGYGYTF
abundance: NA; v_gene: TRBV6-6; j_gene: TRBJ2-3; d_gene: TRBD2; CDR3nt: TGTGCCAGCAGGCCAGCGGGAACCCAAGATACGCAGTATTTT; CDR3aa: CASRPAGTQDTQYF
abundance: NA; v_gene: TRBV5-1; j_gene: TRBJ1-1; d_gene: NA; CDR3nt: TGCGCCAGCAGCTCCACAGGGTCTAGAGCACCTGAAGCTTTCTTT; CDR3aa: CASSSTGSRAPEAFF
abundance: NA; v_gene: TRBV28; j_gene: TRBJ1-1; d_gene: NA; CDR3nt: TGTGCCAGCAGTTTAAGGAGCACTGAAGCTTTCTTT; CDR3aa: CASSLRSTEAFF
abundance: NA; v_gene: TRBV28; j_gene: TRBJ1-1; d_gene: NA; CDR3nt: TGTGCCAGCAGTTTATCATTGAACACTGAAGCTTTCTTT; CDR3aa: CASSLSLNTEAFF
abundance: once; v_gene: TRBV10-3; j_gene: TRBJ1-5; d_gene: TRBD1; CDR3nt: TGTGCCACACGTCAGGGGGATCAGCCCCAGCATTTT; CDR3aa: CATRQGDQPQHF
abundance: NA; v_gene: TRBV5-6; j_gene: TRBJ2-1; d_gene: NA; CDR3nt: TGTGCCAGCAGCTTGGCCAAGGGAGGGCAGTTCTTC; CDR3aa: CASSLAKGGQFF
abundance: NA; v_gene: TRBV4-3; j_gene: TRBJ2-1; d_gene: NA; CDR3nt: TGCGCCAGCAGCCAGAGGGACTCCGACAATGAGCAGTTCTTC; CDR3aa: CASSQRDSDNEQFF
abundance: NA; v_gene: TRBV9; j_gene: TRBJ2-3; d_gene: TRBD2; CDR3nt: TGTGGTGAGGGCACTAGCGGCAGGCAGTATTTT; CDR3aa: CGEGTSGRQYF
abundance: NA; v_gene: TRBV18; j_gene: TRBJ2-7; d_gene: NA; CDR3nt: TGTGCCAGCTCACCGACAGGTAACTACGAGCAGTACTTC; CDR3aa: CASSPTGNYEQYF
abundance: NA; v_gene: TRBV7-9; j_gene: TRBJ1-1; d_gene: NA; CDR3nt: TGTGCCAGCAGCTTGGTAGACACTGAAGCTTTCTTT; CDR3aa: CASSLVDTEAFF
abundance: NA; v_gene: TRBV11-3; j_gene: TRBJ2-5; d_gene: NA; CDR3nt: TGTGCCAGCAGCTCAGGGACACCGGGGGGAGAGACCCAGTACTTC; CDR3aa: CASSSGTPGGETQYF
abundance: NA; v_gene: TRBV7-3; j_gene: TRBJ2-2; d_gene: NA; CDR3nt: TGTGCCAGCAGCCCCGTACGGAGCGGGGAGCTGTTTTTT; CDR3aa: CASSPVRSGELFF
abundance: NA; v_gene: TRBV5-1; j_gene: TRBJ2-5; d_gene: NA; CDR3nt: TGCGCCAGCAGCTCGGAGGGCCTTGAGACCCAGTACTTC; CDR3aa: CASSSEGLETQYF
abundance: NA; v_gene: TRBV2; j_gene: TRBJ2-3; d_gene: NA; CDR3nt: TGTGCCAGCAACCTGCAGGGTACAGATACGCAGTATTTT; CDR3aa: CASNLQGTDTQYF
abundance: NA; v_gene: TRBV10-3; j_gene: TRBJ2-7; d_gene: NA; CDR3nt: TGTGCCATCAAGTCTCCCCGGGGAGGCCTGACAACCCCCAACAGACAAAAGGGGAACGAGCAGTACTTC; CDR3aa: CAIKSPRGGLTTPNRQKGNEQYF
abundance: NA; v_gene: TRBV6-5; j_gene: TRBJ1-4; d_gene: NA; CDR3nt: TGTGCCAGCAGTTCTACAGGGCCCTCAGGGGAAAAACTGTTTTTT; CDR3aa: CASSSTGPSGEKLFF
abundance: NA; v_gene: TRBV30; j_gene: TRBJ2-5; d_gene: NA; CDR3nt: TGTGCCTGGAGTGCGGACCAAGAGACCCAGTACTTC; CDR3aa: CAWSADQETQYF
abundance: NA; v_gene: TRBV19; j_gene: TRBJ2-1; d_gene: NA; CDR3nt: TGTGCCAGTAGTAGCGCGGGCGGCGTATCCTACAATGAGCAGTTCTTC; CDR3aa: CASSSAGGVSYNEQFF
abundance: few; v_gene: TRBV11-2; j_gene: TRBJ2-1; d_gene: TRBD2; CDR3nt: TGTGCCAGCAGCGCCCGTGGACAGGCGGGAGGGCCTTCCTACAATGAGCAGTTCTTC; CDR3aa: CASSARGQAGGPSYNEQFF
abundance: NA; v_gene: TRBV28; j_gene: TRBJ2-2; d_gene: TRBD1; CDR3nt: TGTGCCAGCATCCCGGGACAGAGCAACACCGGGGAGCTGTTTTTT; CDR3aa: CASIPGQSNTGELFF